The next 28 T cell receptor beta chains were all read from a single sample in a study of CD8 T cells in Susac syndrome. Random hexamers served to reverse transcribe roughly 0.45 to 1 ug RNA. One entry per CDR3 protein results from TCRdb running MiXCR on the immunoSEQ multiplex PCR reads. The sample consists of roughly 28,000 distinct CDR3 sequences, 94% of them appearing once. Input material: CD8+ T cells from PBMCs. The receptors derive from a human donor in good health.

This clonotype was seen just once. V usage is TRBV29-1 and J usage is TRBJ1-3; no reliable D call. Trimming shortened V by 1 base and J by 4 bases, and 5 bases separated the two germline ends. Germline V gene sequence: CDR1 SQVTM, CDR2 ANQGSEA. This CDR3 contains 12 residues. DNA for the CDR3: TGCAGCGTTGAAGGCATAGGAAACACCATATATTTT. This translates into CSVEGIGNTIYF.

The CDR3 loop is CASSYQAGTGAFVYEQYF. CDR3 in DNA: TGTGCCAGCAGTTATCAGGCCGGGACAGGGGCCTTTGTCTACGAGCAGTACTTC. V gene TRBV6-2 or TRBV6-3 combines with J gene TRBJ2-7, with 10 bases fitting TRBD1. Germline CDR1 is MNHEY and CDR2 is SVGEGT. The trim removed 3 bases at V and 3 bases at J, leaving 14 bases unmatched. This CDR3 spans 18 amino acids.

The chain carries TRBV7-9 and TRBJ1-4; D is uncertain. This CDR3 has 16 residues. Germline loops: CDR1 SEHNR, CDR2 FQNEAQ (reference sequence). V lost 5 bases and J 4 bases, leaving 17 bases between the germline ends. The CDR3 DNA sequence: TGTGCCAGCAGCGCCGAGGGAGGGAGGAATAATGAAAAACTGTTTTTT. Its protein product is CASSAEGGRNNEKLFF.

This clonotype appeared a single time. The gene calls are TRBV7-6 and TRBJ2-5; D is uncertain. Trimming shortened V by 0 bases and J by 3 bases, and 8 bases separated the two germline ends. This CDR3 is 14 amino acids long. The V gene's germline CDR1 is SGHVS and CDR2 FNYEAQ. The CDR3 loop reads CASSLAYEEETQYF. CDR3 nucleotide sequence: TGTGCCAGCAGCTTAGCCTATGAAGAAGAGACCCAGTACTTC.

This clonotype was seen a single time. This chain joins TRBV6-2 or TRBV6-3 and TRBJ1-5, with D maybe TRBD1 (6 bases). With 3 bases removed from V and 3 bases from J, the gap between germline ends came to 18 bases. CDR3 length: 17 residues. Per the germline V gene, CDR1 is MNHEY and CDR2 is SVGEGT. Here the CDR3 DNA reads TGTGCCAGCAGTTATCGGCGGGGGCAGGGCAACAATCAGCCCCAGCATTTT. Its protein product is CASSYRRGQGNNQPQHF.

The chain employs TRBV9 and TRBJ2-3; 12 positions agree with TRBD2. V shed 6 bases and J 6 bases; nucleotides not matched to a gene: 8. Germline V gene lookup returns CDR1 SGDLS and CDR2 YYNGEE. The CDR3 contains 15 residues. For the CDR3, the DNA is TGTGCCAGCAAGAAACTAGCGGGGGGTGTGGATACGCAGTATTTT. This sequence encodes CASKKLAGGVDTQYF.

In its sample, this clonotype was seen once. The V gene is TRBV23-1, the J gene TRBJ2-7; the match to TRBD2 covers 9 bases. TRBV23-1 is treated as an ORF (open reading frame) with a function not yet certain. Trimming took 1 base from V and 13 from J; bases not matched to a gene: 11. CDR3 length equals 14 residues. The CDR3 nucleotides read TGCGCCAGCAGTCAATTAGGCGGGCTAGCGGGGTATTACTTC. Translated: CASSQLGGLAGYYF.

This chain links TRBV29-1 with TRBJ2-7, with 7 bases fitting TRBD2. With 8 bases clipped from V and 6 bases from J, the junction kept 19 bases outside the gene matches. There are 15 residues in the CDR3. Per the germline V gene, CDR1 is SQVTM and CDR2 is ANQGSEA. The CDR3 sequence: CSFPRGDGQEGEQYF. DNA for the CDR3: TGCAGCTTCCCTCGGGGGGATGGCCAGGAGGGCGAGCAGTACTTC.

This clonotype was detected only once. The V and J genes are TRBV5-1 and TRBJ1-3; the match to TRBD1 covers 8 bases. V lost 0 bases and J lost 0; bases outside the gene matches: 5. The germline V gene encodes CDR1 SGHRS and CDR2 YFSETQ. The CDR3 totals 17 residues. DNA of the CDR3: TGCGCCAGCAGCTTGGGGGGACAGGCAAGCTCTGGAAACACCATATATTTT. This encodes CASSLGGQASSGNTIYF.

The DNA for the CDR3 is TGTGCCAGCGCCACGATCTCGTCCTATGGCTACACCTTC. This sequence encodes CASATISSYGYTF. The chain recombines TRBV3-1 with TRBJ1-2; the D is unclear. Trimming took off 8 bases at V and 4 bases at J, with 14 bases between the two ends. In germline, CDR1 is LGHDT, CDR2 YNNKEL (reference sequence). The CDR3 is 13 amino acids.

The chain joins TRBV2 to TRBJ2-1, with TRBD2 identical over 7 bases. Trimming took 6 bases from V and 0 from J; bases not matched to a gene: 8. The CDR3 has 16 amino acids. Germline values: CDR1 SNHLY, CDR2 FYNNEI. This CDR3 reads CASRARDYSSYNEQFF. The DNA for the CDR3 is TGTGCCAGCAGGGCCCGGGACTATAGCTCCTACAATGAGCAGTTCTTC. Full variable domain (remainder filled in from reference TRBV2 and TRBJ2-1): EPEVTQTPSHQVTQMGQEVILRCVPISNHLYFYWYRQILGQKVEFLVSFYNNEISEKSEIFDDQFSVERPDGSNFTLKIRSTKLEDSAMYFCASRARDYSSYNEQFFGPGTRLTVL.

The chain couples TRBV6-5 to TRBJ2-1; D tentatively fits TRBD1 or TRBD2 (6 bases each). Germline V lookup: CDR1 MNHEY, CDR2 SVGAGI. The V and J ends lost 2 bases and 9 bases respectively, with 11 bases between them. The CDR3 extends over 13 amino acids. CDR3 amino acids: CASSYGGLAEQFF. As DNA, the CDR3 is TGTGCCAGCAGTTACGGGGGGCTGGCTGAGCAGTTCTTC.

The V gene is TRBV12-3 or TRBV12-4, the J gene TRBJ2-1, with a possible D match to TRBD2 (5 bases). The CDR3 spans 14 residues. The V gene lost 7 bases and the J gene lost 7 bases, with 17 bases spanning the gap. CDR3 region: CASTPSPGVNEQFF. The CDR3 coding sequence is TGTGCCAGCACCCCTTCCCCCGGGGTAAATGAGCAGTTCTTC.

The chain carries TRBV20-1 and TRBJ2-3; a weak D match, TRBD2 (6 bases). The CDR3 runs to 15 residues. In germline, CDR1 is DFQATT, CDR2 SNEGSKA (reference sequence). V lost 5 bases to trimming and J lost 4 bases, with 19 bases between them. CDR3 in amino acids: CSAGGGDLESDTQYF. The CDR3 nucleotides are TGCAGTGCTGGAGGTGGGGACTTAGAATCAGATACGCAGTATTTT.

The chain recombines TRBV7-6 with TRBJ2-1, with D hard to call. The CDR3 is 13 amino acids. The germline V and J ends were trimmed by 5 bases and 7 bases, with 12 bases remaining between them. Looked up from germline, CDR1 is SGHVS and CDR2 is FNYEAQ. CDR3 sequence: CASSPRLGNEQFF. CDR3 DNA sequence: TGTGCCAGCAGCCCCCGGTTGGGGAATGAGCAGTTCTTC.

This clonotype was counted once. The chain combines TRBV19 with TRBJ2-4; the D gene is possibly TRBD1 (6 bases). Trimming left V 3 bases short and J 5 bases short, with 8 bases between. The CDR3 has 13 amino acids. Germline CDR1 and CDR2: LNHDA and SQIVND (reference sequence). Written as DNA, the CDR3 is TGTGCCAGTAGTATGACAGGTCAAAACATTCAGTACTTC. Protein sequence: CASSMTGQNIQYF.

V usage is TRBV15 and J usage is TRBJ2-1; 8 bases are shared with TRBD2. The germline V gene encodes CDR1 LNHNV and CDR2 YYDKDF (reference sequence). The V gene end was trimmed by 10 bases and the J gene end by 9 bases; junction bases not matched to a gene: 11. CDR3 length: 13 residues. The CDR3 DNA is TGTGCCATCCAAGCGGGGGAGGCACTTGAGCAGTTCTTC. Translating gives CAIQAGEALEQFF.

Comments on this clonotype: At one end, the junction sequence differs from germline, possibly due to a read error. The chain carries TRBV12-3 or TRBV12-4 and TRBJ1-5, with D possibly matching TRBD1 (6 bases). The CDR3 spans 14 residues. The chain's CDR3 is CASSLGRGNQSQHF. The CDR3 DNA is TGTGCCAGCAGTTTAGGAAGGGGGAATCAGTCCCAGCATTTT.

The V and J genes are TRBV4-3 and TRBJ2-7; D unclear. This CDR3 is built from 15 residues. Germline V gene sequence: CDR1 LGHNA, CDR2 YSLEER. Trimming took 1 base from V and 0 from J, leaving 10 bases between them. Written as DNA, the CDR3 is TGCGCCAGCAGCCAAGGGAAGGGTGTCTCCTACGAGCAGTACTTC. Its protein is CASSQGKGVSYEQYF.

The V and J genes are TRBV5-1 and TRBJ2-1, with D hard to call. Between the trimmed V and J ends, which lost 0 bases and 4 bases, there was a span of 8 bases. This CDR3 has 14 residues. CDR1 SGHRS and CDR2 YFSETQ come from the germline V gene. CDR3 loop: CASSLDQYYNEQFF. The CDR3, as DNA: TGCGCCAGCAGCTTGGACCAATATTACAATGAGCAGTTCTTC. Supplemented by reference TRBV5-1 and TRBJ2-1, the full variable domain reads KAGVTQTPRYLIKTRGQQVTLSCSPISGHRSVSWYQQTPGQGLQFLFEYFSETQRNKGNFPGRFSGRQFSNSRSEMNVSTLELGDSALYLCASSLDQYYNEQFFGPGTRLTVL.

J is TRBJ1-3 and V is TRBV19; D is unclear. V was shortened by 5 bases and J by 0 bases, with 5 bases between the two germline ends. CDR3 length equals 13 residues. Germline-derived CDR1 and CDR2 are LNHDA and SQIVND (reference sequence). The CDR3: CASSLTSGNTIYF. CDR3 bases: TGTGCCAGTAGTCTGACCTCTGGAAACACCATATATTTT.

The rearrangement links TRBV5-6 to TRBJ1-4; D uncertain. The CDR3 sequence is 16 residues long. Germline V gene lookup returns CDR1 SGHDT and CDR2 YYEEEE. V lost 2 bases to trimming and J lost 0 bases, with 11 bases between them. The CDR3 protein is CASSFLPSTTNEKLFF. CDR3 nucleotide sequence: TGTGCCAGCAGCTTTTTACCCTCTACAACTAATGAAAAACTGTTTTTT.

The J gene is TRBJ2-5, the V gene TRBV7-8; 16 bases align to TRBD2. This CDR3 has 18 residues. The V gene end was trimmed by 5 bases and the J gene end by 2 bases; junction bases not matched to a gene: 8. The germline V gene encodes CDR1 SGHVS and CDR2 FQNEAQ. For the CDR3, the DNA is TGTGCCAGCAGCCTCGGGACTAGCGGGGGGGATAGGCAAGAGACCCAGTACTTC. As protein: CASSLGTSGGDRQETQYF.

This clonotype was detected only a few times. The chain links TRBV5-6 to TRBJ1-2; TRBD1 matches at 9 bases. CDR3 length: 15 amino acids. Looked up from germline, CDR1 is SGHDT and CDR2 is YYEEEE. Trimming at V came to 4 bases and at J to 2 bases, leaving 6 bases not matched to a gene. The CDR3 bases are TGTGCCAGCAGCGGAGACAGGGGGGTCAACTATGGCTACACCTTC. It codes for CASSGDRGVNYGYTF.

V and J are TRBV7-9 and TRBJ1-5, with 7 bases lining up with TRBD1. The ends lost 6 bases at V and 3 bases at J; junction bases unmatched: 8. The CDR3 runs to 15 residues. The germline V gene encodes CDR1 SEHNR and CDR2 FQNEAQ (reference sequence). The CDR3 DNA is TGTGCCAGCAGTAAAGGGGGCGGCAACAATCAGCCCCAGCATTTT. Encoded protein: CASSKGGGNNQPQHF.

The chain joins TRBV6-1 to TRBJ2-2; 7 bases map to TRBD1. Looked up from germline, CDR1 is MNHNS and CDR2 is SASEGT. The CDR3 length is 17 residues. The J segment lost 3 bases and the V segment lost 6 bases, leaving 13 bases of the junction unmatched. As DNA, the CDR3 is TGTGCCAGCAGCGGGACAGTACACTCCTTGGACACCGGGGAGCTGTTTTTT. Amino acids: CASSGTVHSLDTGELFF.

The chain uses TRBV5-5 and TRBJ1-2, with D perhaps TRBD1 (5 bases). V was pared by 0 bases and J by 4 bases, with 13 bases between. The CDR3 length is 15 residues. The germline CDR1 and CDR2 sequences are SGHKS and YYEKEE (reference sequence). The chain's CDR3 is CASSLGAGWAYGYTF. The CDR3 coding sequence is TGTGCCAGCAGCTTGGGGGCAGGGTGGGCCTATGGCTACACCTTC.

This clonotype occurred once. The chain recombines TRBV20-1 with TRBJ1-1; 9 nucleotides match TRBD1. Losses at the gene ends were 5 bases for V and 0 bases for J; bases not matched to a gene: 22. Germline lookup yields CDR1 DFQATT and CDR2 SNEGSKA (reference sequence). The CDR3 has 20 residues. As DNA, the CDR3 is TGCAGTGCTCTAAAGCCTCTAAAATGGACAGGGGACAATATGAACACTGAAGCTTTCTTT. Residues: CSALKPLKWTGDNMNTEAFF.